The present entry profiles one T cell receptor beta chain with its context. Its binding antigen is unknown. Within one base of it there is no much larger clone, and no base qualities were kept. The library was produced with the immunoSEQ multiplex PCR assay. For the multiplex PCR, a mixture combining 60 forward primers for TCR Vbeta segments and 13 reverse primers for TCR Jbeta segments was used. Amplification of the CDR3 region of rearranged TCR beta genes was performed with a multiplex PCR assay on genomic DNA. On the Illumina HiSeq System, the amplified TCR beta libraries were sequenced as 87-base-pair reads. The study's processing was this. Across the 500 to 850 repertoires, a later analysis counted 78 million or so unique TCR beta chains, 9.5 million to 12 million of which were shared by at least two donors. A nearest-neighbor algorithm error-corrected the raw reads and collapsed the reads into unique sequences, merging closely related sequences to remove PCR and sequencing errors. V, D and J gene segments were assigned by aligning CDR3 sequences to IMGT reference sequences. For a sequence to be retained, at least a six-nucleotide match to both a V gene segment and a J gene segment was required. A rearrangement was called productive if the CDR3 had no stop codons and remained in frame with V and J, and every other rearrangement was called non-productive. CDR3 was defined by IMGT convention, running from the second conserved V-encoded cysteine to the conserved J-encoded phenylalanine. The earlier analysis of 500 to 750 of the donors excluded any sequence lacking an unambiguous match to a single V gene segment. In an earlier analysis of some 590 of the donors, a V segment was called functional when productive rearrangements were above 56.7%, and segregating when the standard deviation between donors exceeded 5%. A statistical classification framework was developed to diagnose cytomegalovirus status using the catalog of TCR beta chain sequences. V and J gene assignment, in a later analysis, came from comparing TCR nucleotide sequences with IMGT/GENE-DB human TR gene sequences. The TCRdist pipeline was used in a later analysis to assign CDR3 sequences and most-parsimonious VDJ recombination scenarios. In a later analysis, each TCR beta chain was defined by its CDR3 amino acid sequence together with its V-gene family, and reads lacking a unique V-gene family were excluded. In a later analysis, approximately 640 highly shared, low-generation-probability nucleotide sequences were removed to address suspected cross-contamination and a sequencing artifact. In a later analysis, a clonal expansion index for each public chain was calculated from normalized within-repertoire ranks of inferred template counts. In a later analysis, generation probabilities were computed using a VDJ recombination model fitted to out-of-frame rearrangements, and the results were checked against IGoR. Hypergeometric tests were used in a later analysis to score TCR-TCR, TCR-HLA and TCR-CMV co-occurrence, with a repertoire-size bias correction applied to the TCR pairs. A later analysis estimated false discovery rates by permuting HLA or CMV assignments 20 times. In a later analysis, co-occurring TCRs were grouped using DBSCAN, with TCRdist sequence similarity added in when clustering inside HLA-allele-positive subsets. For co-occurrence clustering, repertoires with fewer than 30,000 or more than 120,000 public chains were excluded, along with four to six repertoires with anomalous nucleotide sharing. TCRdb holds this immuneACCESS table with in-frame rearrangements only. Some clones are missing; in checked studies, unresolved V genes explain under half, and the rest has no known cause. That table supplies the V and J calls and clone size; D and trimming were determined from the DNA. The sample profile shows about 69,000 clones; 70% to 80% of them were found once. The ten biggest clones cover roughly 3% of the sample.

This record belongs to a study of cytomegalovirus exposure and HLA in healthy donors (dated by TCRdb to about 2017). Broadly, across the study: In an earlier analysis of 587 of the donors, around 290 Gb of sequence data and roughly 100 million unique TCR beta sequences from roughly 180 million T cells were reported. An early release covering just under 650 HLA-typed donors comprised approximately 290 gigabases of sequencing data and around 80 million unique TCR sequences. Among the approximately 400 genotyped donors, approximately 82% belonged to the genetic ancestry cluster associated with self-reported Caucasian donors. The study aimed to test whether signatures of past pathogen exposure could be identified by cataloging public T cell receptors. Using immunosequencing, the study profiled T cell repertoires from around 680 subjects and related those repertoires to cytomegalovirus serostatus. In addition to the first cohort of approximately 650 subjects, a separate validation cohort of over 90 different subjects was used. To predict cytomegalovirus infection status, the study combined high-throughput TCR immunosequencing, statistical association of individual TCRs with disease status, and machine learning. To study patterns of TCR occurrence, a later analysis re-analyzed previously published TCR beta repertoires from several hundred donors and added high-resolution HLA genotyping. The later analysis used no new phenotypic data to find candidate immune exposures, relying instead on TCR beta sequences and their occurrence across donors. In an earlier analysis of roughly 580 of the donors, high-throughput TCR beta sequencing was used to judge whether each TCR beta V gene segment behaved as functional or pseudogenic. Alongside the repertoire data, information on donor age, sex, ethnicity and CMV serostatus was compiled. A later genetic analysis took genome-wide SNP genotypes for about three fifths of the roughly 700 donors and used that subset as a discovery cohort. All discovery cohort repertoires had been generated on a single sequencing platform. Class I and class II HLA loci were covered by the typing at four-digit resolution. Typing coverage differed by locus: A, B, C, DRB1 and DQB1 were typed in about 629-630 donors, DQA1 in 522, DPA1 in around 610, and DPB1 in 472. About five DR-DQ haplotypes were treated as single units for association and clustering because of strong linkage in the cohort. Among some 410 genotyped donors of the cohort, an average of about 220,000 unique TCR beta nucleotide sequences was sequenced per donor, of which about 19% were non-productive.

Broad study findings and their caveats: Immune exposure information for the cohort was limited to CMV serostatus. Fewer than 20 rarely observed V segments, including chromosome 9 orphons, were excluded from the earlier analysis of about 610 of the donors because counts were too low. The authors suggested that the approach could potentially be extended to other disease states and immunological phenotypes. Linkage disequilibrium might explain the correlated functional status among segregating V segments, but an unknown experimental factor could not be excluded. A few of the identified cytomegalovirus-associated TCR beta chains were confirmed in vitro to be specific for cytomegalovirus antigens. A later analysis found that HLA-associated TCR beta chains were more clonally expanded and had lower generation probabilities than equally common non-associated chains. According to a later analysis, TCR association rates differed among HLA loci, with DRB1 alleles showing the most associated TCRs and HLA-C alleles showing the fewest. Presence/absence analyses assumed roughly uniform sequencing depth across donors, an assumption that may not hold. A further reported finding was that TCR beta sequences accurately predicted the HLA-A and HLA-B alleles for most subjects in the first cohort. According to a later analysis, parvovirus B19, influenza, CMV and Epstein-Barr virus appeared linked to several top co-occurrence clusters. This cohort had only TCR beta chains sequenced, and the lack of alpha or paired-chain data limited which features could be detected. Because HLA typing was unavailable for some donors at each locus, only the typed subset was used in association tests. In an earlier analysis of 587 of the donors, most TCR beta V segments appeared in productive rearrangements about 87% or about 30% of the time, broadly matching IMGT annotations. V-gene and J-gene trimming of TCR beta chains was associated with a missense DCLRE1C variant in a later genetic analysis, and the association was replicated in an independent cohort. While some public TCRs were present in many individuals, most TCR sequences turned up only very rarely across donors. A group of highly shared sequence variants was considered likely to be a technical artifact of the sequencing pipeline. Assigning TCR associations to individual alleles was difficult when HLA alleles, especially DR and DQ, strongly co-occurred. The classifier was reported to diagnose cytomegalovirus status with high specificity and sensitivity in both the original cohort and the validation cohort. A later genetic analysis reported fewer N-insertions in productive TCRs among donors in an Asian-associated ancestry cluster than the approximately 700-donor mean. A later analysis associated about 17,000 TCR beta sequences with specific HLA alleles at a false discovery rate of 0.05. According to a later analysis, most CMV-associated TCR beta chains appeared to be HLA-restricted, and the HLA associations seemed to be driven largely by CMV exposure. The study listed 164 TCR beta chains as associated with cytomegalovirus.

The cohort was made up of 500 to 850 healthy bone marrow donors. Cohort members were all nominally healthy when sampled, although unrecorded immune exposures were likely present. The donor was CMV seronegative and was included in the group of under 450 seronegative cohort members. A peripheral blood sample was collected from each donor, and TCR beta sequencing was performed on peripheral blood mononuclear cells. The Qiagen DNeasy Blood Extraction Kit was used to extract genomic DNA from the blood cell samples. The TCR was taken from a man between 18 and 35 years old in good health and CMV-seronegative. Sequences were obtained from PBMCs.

The CDR3 region reads CASNGGGGGEQFF. The DNA sequence is TGTGCCAGCAACGGAGGGGGGGGCGGTGAGCAGTTCTTC. The chain is assembled from TRBV6-6 and TRBJ2-1; the D region possibly corresponds to TRBD2 (7 bases align). CDR1 and CDR2 were assigned from the germline V gene (reference sequence) as MNHNY and SVGAGI. The CDR3 holds 13 amino acids from the cysteine to the phenylalanine. The CDR3 DNA has 39 bases and is translated from base 1. The junction shows trimming of 7 bases on V and 9 bases on J, plus 16 bases between the germline ends.